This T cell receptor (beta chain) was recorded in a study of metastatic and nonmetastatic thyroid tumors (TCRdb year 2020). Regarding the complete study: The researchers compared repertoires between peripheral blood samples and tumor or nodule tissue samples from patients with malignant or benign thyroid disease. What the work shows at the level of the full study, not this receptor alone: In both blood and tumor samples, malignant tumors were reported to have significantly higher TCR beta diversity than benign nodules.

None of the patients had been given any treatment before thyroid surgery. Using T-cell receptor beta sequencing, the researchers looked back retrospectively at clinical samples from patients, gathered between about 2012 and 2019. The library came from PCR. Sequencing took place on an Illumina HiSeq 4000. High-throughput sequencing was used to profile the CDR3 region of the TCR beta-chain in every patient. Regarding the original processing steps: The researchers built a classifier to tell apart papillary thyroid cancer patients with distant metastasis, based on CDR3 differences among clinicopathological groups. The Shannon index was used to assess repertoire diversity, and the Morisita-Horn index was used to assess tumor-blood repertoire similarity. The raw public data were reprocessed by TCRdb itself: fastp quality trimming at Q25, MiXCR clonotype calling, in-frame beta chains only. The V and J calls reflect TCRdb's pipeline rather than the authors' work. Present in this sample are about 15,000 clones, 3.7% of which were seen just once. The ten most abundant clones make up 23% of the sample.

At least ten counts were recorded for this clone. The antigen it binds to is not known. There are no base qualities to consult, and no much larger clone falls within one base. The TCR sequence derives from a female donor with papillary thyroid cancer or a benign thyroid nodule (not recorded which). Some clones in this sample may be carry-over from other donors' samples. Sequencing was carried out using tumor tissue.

The CDR3 protein is CASSFGARGETQYF. The nucleotide sequence reads TGTGCCAGCAGCTTTGGGGCCCGTGGGGAGACCCAGTACTTC. The V and J genes are TRBV7-9 and TRBJ2-5, and the D gene may be TRBD1, 5 bases matching. Relative to germline, V is 3 bases shorter and J is 5 bases shorter, with 13 bases between their ends. From its cysteine to its phenylalanine, the CDR3 spans 14 amino acids. This entry keeps only the CDR3 DNA: 42 bases, framed from base 1. As encoded in the germline V gene (reference sequence), CDR1 is SEHNR while CDR2 is FQNEAQ.